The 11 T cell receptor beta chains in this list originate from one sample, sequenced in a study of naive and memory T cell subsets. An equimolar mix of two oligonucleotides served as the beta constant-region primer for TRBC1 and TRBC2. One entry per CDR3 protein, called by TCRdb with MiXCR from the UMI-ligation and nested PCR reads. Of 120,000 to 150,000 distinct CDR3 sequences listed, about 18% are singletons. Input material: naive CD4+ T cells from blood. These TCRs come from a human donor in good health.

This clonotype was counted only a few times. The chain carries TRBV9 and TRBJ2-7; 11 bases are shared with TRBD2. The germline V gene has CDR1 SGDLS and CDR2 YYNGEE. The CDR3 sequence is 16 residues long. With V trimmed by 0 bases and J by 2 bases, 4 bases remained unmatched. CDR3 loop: CASSVEGTSGPYEQYF. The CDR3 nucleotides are TGTGCCAGCAGCGTAGAGGGGACTAGCGGACCCTACGAGCAGTACTTC.

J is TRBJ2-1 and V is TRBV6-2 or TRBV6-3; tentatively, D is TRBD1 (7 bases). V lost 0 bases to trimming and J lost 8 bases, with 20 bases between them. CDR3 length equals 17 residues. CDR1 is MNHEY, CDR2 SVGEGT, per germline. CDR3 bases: TGTGCCAGCAGTTACTCTTTCGGTCAGGGGGGAGGCTATGAGCAGTTCTTC. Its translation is CASSYSFGQGGGYEQFF.

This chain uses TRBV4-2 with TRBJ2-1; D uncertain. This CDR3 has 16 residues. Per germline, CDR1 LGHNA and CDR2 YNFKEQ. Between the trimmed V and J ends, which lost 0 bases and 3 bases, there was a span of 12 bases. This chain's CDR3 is CASSQEGQAHYNEQFF. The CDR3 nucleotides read TGTGCCAGCAGCCAAGAGGGCCAGGCCCACTACAATGAGCAGTTCTTC.

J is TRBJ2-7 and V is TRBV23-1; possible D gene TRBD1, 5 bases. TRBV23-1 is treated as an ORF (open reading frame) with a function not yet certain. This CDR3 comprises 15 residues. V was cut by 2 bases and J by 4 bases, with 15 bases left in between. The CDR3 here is CASSQVNRGGYEQYF. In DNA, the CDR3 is TGCGCCAGCAGTCAAGTAAATAGGGGTGGGTACGAGCAGTACTTC.

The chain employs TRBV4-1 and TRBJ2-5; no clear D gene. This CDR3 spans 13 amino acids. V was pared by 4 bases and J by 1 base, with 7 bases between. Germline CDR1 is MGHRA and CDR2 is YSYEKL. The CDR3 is CASSRIVQETQYF. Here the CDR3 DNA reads TGCGCCAGCAGCCGAATCGTCCAAGAGACCCAGTACTTC.

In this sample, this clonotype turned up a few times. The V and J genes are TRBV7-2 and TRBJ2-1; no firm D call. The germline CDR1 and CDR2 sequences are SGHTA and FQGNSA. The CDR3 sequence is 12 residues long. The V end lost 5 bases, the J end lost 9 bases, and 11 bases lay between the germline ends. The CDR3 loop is CASSQDRSEQFF. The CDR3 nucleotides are TGTGCCAGCAGCCAGGATCGTAGTGAGCAGTTCTTC.

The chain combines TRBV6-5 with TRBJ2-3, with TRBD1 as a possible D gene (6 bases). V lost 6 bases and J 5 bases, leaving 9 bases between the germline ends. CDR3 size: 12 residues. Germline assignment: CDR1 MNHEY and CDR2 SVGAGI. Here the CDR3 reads CASSRGQDTQYF. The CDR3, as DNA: TGTGCCAGCAGCAGGGGCCAAGATACGCAGTATTTT.

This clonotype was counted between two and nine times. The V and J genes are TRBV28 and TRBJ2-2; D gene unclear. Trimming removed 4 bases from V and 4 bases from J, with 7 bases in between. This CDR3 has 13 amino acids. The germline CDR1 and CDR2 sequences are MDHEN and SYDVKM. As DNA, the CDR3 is TGTGCCAGCAGTTCCTTTGTCACCGGGGAGCTGTTTTTT. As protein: CASSSFVTGELFF. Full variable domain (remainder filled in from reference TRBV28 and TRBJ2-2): DVKVTQSSRYLVKRTGEKVFLECVQDMDHENMFWYRQDPGLGLRLIYFSYDVKMKEKGDIPEGYSVSREKKERFSLILESASTNQTSMYLCASSSFVTGELFFGEGSRLTVL.

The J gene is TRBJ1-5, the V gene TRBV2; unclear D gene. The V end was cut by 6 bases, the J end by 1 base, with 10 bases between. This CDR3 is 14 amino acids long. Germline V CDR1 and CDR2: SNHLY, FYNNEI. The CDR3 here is CASRPSLSNQPQHF. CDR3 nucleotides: TGTGCCAGCAGACCCAGTTTGAGCAATCAGCCCCAGCATTTT.

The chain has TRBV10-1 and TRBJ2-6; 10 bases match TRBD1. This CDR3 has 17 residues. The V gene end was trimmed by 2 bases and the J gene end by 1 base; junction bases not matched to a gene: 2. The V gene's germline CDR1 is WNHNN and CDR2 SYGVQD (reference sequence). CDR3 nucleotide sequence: TGCGCCAGCAGTGAGGACAGGGGGCAATCTGGGGCCAACGTCCTGACTTTC. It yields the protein CASSEDRGQSGANVLTF.

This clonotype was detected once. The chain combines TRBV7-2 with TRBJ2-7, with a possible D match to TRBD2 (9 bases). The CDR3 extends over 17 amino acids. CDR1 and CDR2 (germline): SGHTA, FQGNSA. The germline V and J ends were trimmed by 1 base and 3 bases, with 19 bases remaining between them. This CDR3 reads CASSLVASGTGHYEQYF. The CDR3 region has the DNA TGTGCCAGCAGCTTAGTGGCTAGCGGGACAGGTCACTACGAGCAGTACTTC.